In its sample, the clone carrying this T cell receptor (beta chain) was seen a few times. Germline assignment: CDR1 SEHNR and CDR2 FQNEAQ (reference sequence). Trimming removed 2 bases at V and 1 base at J, with 8 bases between. CDR3 length: 15 amino acids. Each CDR3 protein gets one entry after TCRdb re-called the 5' RACE reads with MiXCR. Of almost 250,000 distinct CDR3 sequences listed, roughly a third were seen once; the top ten hold around 4%. This entry is derived from a study of CD8 T cells in ankylosing spondylitis. This chain joins TRBV7-9 and TRBJ2-2; D is ambiguous. The specimen was blood, either unsorted or a sorted T cell fraction (not recorded which). This clonotype was sampled from a male donor with ankylosing spondylitis or in good health (not recorded which). The CDR3, as DNA: TGTGCCAGCAGCTTACGCGTCATGAACACCGGGGAGCTGTTTTTT. Translation gives CASSLRVMNTGELFF.